These 15 T cell receptor beta chains came from one sample sequenced in a study of cytomegalovirus exposure and HLA in healthy donors. Produced via immunoSEQ multiplex PCR; TCRdb's table is partial and in-frame only. Seen here are about 190,000 clones, roughly 84% observed once, and the top ten hold around 2.8%. Sequenced material: PBMCs. Receptors were obtained from a woman under 30 in good health and CMV-seropositive.

About this clone itself: One end of the junction is discordant with germline, which a read error may explain. V and J are TRBV12-5 and TRBJ2-7; TRBD2 might be the D (6 bases). The CDR3 length is 14 residues. CDR1 is LGHNT, CDR2 FRNRAP, per germline. The DNA for the CDR3 is TGTGCTAGTGGTTTGACCCAAACGACCGGAGGGTTAGTCTTC. This encodes CASGLTQTTGGLVF. The complete variable domain, with remaining parts taken from reference TRBV12-5 and TRBJ2-7, reads DARVTQTPRHKVTEMGQEVTMRCQPILGHNTVFWYRQTMMQGLELLAYFRNRAPLDDSGMPKDRFSAEMPDATLATLKIQPSEPRDSAVYFCASGLTQTTGGLVFGPGTRLTVT.

This clone was seen once. The rearrangement joins TRBV5-4 to TRBJ1-2; no clear D gene. CDR3 size: 16 residues. The germline V and J ends were trimmed by 0 bases and 2 bases, with 14 bases remaining between them. Germline V lookup: CDR1 SGHNT, CDR2 YYREEE (reference sequence). The CDR3 region is CASSLALEVSNYGYTF. CDR3 coding DNA: TGTGCCAGCAGCTTGGCCCTTGAGGTCTCCAACTATGGCTACACCTTC.

CDR3 nucleotides: TGTGCCAGCAGAACTGACCTACTAGCGGGGGAGCGTACAGAGCAGTTCTTC. Encoded protein: CASRTDLLAGERTEQFF. The V call is TRBV2, the J call TRBJ2-1; 11 bases fit TRBD2. This CDR3 comprises 17 residues. Germline CDR1 and CDR2: SNHLY and FYNNEI. J gave up 10 bases and V 6 bases, and 17 bases lay outside the gene matches.

The chain recombines TRBV27 with TRBJ1-2, with 8 bases matching TRBD1. With V trimmed by 6 bases and J by 8 bases, 8 bases remained unmatched. The V gene's germline CDR1 is MNHEY and CDR2 SMNVEV (reference sequence). The CDR3 runs 13 residues. The DNA for the CDR3 is TGTGCCAGCAGCTCGACAGGGGTCGGCGGCTACACCTTC. This translates into CASSSTGVGGYTF.

This sequence joins TRBV6-5 and TRBJ2-3; the D gene is possibly TRBD2 (5 bases). The CDR3 totals 13 residues. In germline, CDR1 is MNHEY, CDR2 SVGAGI. Trimming stripped 5 bases from V and 4 bases from J, with 10 bases between. The CDR3 DNA is TGTGCCAGCAGTGTTCCGGGGTCAGATACGCAGTATTTT. It specifies CASSVPGSDTQYF.

This sequence joins TRBV18 and TRBJ2-5; D may be TRBD1 (6 bases). Trimming stripped 4 bases from V and 5 bases from J, with 11 bases between. This CDR3 is 13 amino acids long. Looked up from germline, CDR1 is KGHSH and CDR2 is LQKENI. CDR3 amino acids: CASSRQGQETQYF. CDR3 in DNA: TGTGCCAGCTCACGCCAGGGGCAGGAGACCCAGTACTTC.

The chain links TRBV14 to TRBJ1-2; 7 nucleotides match TRBD1. Germline V CDR1 and CDR2: SGHDN, FVKESK. The CDR3 sequence is 14 residues long. Trimming took 1 base from V and 6 from J; bases not matched to a gene: 5. CDR3 loop: CASSQAQGIDGYTF. CDR3 bases: TGTGCCAGCAGCCAAGCACAGGGGATCGATGGCTACACCTTC.

This chain uses TRBV6-6 with TRBJ1-1, with 9 bases fitting TRBD1. Looked up from germline, CDR1 is MNHNY and CDR2 is SVGAGI (reference sequence). Trimming cost V 8 bases and J 3 bases; bases outside gene matches: 7. The CDR3 totals 14 residues. The CDR3 region is CASQQGASDTEAFF. CDR3 bases: TGTGCCAGCCAACAGGGGGCTAGTGACACTGAAGCTTTCTTT.

This clone was picked up one time. V usage is TRBV6-1 and J usage is TRBJ1-5, with TRBD1 identical over 9 bases. Unmatched junction bases numbered 4, after V lost 6 bases and J lost 4 bases. Germline CDR1 and CDR2: MNHNS and SASEGT. This CDR3 has 14 residues. CDR3 coding DNA: TGTGCCAGCAGCCGACAGGGGGAGAATCAGCCCCAGCATTTT. Protein product: CASSRQGENQPQHF.

The table lists this clone with a few counts. For the CDR3, the DNA is TGTGCCAGCAGCGGTACAGGGGGCTATGGCTACACCTTC. This translates into CASSGTGGYGYTF. The chain employs TRBV7-2 and TRBJ1-2, with TRBD1 matching over 8 bases. Unmatched junction bases numbered 3, after V lost 5 bases and J lost 4 bases. The CDR3 contains 13 residues. Germline CDR1 is SGHTA and CDR2 is FQGNSA. The full variable domain, in which reference TRBV7-2 and TRBJ1-2 provide the parts outside the CDR3, is GAGVSQSPSNKVTEKGKDVELRCDPISGHTALYWYRQSLGQGLEFLIYFQGNSAPDKSGLPSDRFSAERTGGSVSTLTIQRTQQEDSAVYLCASSGTGGYGYTFGSGTRLTVV.

This chain joins TRBV6-1 and TRBJ1-2; D uncertain. Per the germline V gene, CDR1 is MNHNS and CDR2 is SASEGT. The CDR3 length is 14 residues. V shed 2 bases and J shed 7 bases, with 14 bases lying between them. In DNA form, the CDR3 reads TGTGCCAGCAGTGAATCCGGAGGTCCTTCTGGCTACACCTTC. Its translation: CASSESGGPSGYTF.

The chain uses TRBV4-3 and TRBJ2-7; D might be TRBD1 (5 bases). The V gene's germline CDR1 is LGHNA and CDR2 YSLEER. The CDR3 runs 15 residues. Trimming removed 2 bases at V and 3 bases at J, with 14 bases between. The CDR3 nucleotides read TGCGCCAGCAGCCAAAAGGTAGACAGCTTCTACGAGCAGTACTTC. Its protein product is CASSQKVDSFYEQYF.

This sequence joins TRBV4-1 and TRBJ2-7; TRBD2 matches 8 bases. The CDR3 spans 16 residues. V was clipped by 0 bases and J by 0 bases; unmatched bases: 4. From germline, CDR1 is MGHRA and CDR2 YSYEKL. CDR3 sequence (DNA): TGCGCCAGCAGCCAAGACTTAGCGGGGAGCTCCTACGAGCAGTACTTC. Its translation is CASSQDLAGSSYEQYF.

J is TRBJ1-5 and V is TRBV2; TRBD1 is a possible D gene (5 bases). This CDR3 spans 14 amino acids. V lost 0 bases to trimming and J lost 5 bases, with 8 bases between them. CDR1 is SNHLY, CDR2 FYNNEI, per germline. The CDR3: CASSEALGDQPQHF. As DNA, the CDR3 is TGTGCCAGCAGTGAAGCGCTAGGGGATCAGCCCCAGCATTTT. Combining the CDR3 with reference TRBV2 and TRBJ1-5 gives the whole variable domain EPEVTQTPSHQVTQMGQEVILRCVPISNHLYFYWYRQILGQKVEFLVSFYNNEISEKSEIFDDQFSVERPDGSNFTLKIRSTKLEDSAMYFCASSEALGDQPQHFGDGTRLSIL.

The rearrangement links TRBV7-2 to TRBJ2-1, with D possibly matching TRBD2 (5 bases). Germline loops: CDR1 SGHTA, CDR2 FQGNSA. This CDR3 contains 16 residues. V shed 1 base and J shed 8 bases, with 18 bases lying between them. The chain's CDR3 is CASSLVPLARFDEQFF. The CDR3 bases are TGTGCCAGCAGCTTAGTACCCCTAGCTAGGTTTGATGAGCAGTTCTTC.